This passage covers 12 T cell receptor beta chains from one sample sequenced in a study of blood T cell repertoires in COVID-19. Only in-frame clones appear in the TCRdb table, and some are missing; sequencing was by immunoSEQ multiplex PCR. In the table there are 150,000 to 200,000 clones, approximately 83% of which are singletons. The sample was PBMCs or T cells enriched from blood (not recorded which). Receptors were obtained from a man aged 65-85 years who had been exposed to COVID-19.

In its sample, this clone was seen once. The rearrangement uses TRBV7-2 and TRBJ1-1; 7 bases are a match to TRBD1. V lost 3 bases, J lost 4 bases, and 2 bases stayed unmatched. CDR3 size: 13 residues. The germline V gene encodes CDR1 SGHTA and CDR2 FQGNSA. The CDR3 sequence: CASSFRQGTEAFF. DNA for the CDR3: TGTGCCAGCAGCTTCCGACAGGGCACTGAAGCTTTCTTT.

This clone was observed a few times. V usage is TRBV4-3 and J usage is TRBJ1-3; no clear D gene. CDR1 LGHNA and CDR2 YSLEER come from the germline V gene. V lost 0 bases, J lost 3 bases, and 12 bases lay in between. The CDR3 spans 16 residues. CDR3 loop: CASSQEWARGGNTIYF. The CDR3 DNA is TGCGCCAGCAGCCAAGAGTGGGCCCGTGGTGGAAACACCATATATTTT.

This chain joins TRBV28 and TRBJ1-2; tentative D call: TRBD1 (5 bases). Germline CDR1 reads MDHEN; CDR2 reads SYDVKM. V gave up 4 bases and J gave up 6 bases, with 18 bases separating them. The CDR3 has 15 residues. The CDR3 DNA reads TGTGCCAGCAGTTCTCATTTAGGGGCGCAACATGGCTACACCTTC. Protein sequence: CASSSHLGAQHGYTF.

The J gene is TRBJ2-7, the V gene TRBV4-3; D is ambiguous. Trimming took off 1 base at V and 3 bases at J, with 7 bases between the two ends. Germline CDR1 is LGHNA and CDR2 is YSLEER. The CDR3 length is 13 residues. CDR3 loop: CASSQGLNYEQYF. CDR3 nucleotide sequence: TGCGCCAGCAGCCAAGGGCTTAACTACGAGCAGTACTTC.

This clone was detected only once. This sequence joins TRBV7-2 and TRBJ1-5; tentatively, D is TRBD1 (5 bases). The germline V gene has CDR1 SGHTA and CDR2 FQGNSA. V was pared by 5 bases and J by 7 bases, with 15 bases between. This CDR3 has 14 residues. The CDR3 DNA sequence: TGTGCCAGCAGCCAGGGAGGGGCAGGACAGCCCCAGCATTTT. Protein sequence: CASSQGGAGQPQHF.

The rearrangement links TRBV12-3 or TRBV12-4 to TRBJ1-5; TRBD1 might be the D (6 bases). CDR3 size: 13 residues. Trimming took 6 bases from V and 6 from J, leaving 12 bases between them. For the CDR3, the DNA is TGTGCCAGCAGACAGGGTGGCGGTCAGCCCCAGCATTTT. This sequence encodes CASRQGGGQPQHF.

The V gene is TRBV7-2, the J gene TRBJ1-2; 9 nucleotides line up with TRBD1. With V trimmed by 5 bases and J by 4 bases, 2 bases remained unmatched. CDR1 and CDR2 from the germline V gene are SGHTA and FQGNSA. This CDR3 spans 13 amino acids. The CDR3: CASSLGQGYGYTF. The CDR3 nucleotides are TGTGCCAGCAGCCTGGGACAGGGCTATGGCTACACCTTC.

The chain combines TRBV5-1 with TRBJ2-7; 12 bases line up with TRBD2. Germline CDR1 is SGHRS and CDR2 is YFSETQ. CDR3 size: 15 residues. Trimming removed 0 bases from V and 7 bases from J; junction bases left unmatched: 5. CDR3 amino acids: CASSLGLAGGDEQYF. The CDR3 bases are TGCGCCAGCAGCTTGGGGCTAGCGGGAGGGGATGAGCAGTACTTC.

This clone was picked up a small number of times. The V and J genes are TRBV6-2 or TRBV6-3 and TRBJ1-5; the D is unclear. Germline loops: CDR1 MNHEY, CDR2 SVGEGT. This CDR3 is built from 14 residues. Trimming shortened V by 2 bases and J by 3 bases, and 8 bases separated the two germline ends. CDR3 protein: CASSYGSLNQPQHF. DNA of the CDR3: TGTGCCAGCAGTTACGGGAGTCTCAATCAGCCCCAGCATTTT.

This clone was recorded only once. The V call is TRBV5-5, the J call TRBJ1-3, with D maybe TRBD1 (5 bases). Germline V CDR1 and CDR2: SGHKS, YYEKEE (reference sequence). The V end lost 0 bases, the J end lost 2 bases, and 9 bases lay between the germline ends. This CDR3 has 15 amino acids. The CDR3 sequence is CASSLGRGPGNTIYF. The CDR3 DNA reads as TGTGCCAGCAGCTTGGGGAGGGGACCTGGAAACACCATATATTTT.

CDR3 in amino acids: CASSTGINYGYTF. CDR3 nucleotides: TGTGCCAGCAGCACCGGGATCAACTATGGCTACACCTTC. The chain is built from TRBV9 and TRBJ1-2; D is unresolved. Germline V gene data show CDR1 as SGDLS and CDR2 as YYNGEE. The V end was cut by 4 bases, the J end by 2 bases, with 9 bases between. The CDR3 runs 13 residues. The full variable domain, in which reference TRBV9 and TRBJ1-2 provide the parts outside the CDR3, is DSGVTQTPKHLITATGQRVTLRCSPRSGDLSVYWYQQSLDQGLQFLIQYYNGEERAKGNILERFSAQQFPDLHSELNLSSLELGDSALYFCASSTGINYGYTFGSGTRLTVV.

V usage is TRBV5-6 and J usage is TRBJ1-2; D ambiguous. In germline, CDR1 is SGHDT, CDR2 YYEEEE. V dropped 4 bases and J dropped 5 bases, with 12 bases sitting between them. CDR3 length equals 13 residues. The CDR3 DNA reads as TGTGCCAGCAGCCGGGAGAGAACGTATGGCTACACCTTC. Residues: CASSRERTYGYTF.